This T cell receptor (beta chain) was observed in a study of blood T cell repertoires in COVID-19. V lost 2 bases and J lost 4; bases outside the gene matches: 3. Germline V gene data show CDR1 as MNHEY and CDR2 as SVGAGI. This CDR3 region has 14 residues. Assay used: immunoSEQ multiplex PCR; TCRdb lists only in-frame clones, some missing. The profile shows tens of thousands of clones, approximately 80% of them singletons. The sample comprised peripheral blood. This chain links TRBV6-5 with TRBJ2-5, with TRBD2 matching 8 bases. This clonotype was sampled from a woman aged 55-69 years with acute or convalescent COVID-19. CDR3 sequence reads: CASSYQAGVETQYF. CDR3 DNA sequence: TGTGCCAGCAGTTACCAAGCGGGAGTAGAGACCCAGTACTTC.